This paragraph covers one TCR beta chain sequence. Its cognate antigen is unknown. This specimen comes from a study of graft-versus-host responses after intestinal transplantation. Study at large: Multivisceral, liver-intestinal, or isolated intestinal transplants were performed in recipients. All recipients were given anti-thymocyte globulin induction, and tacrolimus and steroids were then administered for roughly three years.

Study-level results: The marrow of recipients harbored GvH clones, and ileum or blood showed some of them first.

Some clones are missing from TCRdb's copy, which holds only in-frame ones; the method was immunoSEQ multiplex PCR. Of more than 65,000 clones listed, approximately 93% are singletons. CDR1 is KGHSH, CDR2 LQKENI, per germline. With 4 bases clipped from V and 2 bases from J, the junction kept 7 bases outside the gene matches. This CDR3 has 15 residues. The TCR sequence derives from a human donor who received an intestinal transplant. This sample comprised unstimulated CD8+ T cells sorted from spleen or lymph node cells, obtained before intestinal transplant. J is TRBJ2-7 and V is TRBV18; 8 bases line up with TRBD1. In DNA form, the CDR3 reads TGTGCCAGCTCACAGACGGACAGGGCCGCCTACGAGCAGTACTTC. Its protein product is CASSQTDRAAYEQYF.